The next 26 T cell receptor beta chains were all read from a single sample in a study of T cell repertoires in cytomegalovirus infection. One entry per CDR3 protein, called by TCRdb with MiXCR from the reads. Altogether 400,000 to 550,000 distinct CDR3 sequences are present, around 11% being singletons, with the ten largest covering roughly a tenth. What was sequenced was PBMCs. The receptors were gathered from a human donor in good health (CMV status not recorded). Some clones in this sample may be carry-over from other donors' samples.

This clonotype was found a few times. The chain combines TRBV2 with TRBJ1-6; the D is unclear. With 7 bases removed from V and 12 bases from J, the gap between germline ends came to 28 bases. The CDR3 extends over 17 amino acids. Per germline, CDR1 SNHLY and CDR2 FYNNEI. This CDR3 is CASTTPPGLTPPGPLHF. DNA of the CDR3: TGTGCCAGCACCACACCACCGGGGTTAACCCCTCCGGGACCCCTCCACTTT.

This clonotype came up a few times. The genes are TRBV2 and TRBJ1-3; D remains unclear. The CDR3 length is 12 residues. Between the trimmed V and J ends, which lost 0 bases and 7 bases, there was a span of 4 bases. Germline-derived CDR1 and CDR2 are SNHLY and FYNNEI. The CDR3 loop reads CASSEARNTIYF. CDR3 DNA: TGTGCCAGCAGTGAAGCGCGGAACACCATATATTTT.

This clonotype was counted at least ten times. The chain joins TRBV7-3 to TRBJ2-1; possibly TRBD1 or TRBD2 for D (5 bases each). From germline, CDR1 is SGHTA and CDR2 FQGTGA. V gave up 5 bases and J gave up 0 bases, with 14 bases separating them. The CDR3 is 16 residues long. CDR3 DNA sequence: TGTGCCAGCAGCCGTGGGGGTGTAAGCTCCTACAATGAGCAGTTCTTC. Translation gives CASSRGGVSSYNEQFF.

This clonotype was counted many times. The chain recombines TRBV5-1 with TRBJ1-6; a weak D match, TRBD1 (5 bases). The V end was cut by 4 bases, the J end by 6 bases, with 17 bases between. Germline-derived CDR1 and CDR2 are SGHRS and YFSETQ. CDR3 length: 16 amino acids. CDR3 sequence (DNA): TGCGCCAGCAGCCCGCTGGGGCCAATCGGTAATTCACCCCTCCACTTT. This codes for CASSPLGPIGNSPLHF.

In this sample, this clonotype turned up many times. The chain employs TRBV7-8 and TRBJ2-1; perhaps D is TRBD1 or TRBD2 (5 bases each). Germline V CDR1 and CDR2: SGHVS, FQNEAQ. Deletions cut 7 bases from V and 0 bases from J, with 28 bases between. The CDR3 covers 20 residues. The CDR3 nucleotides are TGTGCCAGCATATTACAGAGGGGCGAGGGCGCCAGGAGCTCCTACAATGAGCAGTTCTTC. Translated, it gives CASILQRGEGARSSYNEQFF.

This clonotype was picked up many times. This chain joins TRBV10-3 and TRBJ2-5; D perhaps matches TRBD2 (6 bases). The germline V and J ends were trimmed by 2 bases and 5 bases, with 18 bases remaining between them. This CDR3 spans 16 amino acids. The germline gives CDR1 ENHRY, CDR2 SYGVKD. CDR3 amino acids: CAISERERGPGETQYF. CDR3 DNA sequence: TGTGCCATCAGTGAGCGGGAGAGAGGGCCCGGGGAGACCCAGTACTTC.

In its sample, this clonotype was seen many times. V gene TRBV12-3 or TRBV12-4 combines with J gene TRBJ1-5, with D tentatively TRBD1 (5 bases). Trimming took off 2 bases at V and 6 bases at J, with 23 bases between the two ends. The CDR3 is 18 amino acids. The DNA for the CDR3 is TGTGCCAGCAGTTTATTCGGGGGACGCGGTGGGAGTGGTCAGCCCCAGCATTTT. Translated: CASSLFGGRGGSGQPQHF.

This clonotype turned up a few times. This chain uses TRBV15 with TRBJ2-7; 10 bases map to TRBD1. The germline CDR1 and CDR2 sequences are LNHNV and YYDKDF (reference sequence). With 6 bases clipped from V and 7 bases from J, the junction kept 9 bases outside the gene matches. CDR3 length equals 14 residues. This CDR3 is CATRWDRGVQEQYF. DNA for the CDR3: TGTGCCACCAGATGGGACAGGGGTGTCCAGGAGCAGTACTTC.

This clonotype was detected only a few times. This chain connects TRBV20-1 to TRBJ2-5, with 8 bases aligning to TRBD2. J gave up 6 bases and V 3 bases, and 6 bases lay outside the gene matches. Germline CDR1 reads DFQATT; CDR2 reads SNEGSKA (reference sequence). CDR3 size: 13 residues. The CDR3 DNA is TGCAGTGCTAGTTTAGGACTAGCAAAGACCCAGTACTTC. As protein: CSASLGLAKTQYF.

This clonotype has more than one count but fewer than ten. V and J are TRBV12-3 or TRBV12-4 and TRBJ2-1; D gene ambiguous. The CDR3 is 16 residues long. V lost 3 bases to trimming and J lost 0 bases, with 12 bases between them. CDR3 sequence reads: CASSFDSTYSYNEQFF. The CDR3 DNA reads TGTGCCAGCAGTTTTGACTCCACATACTCCTACAATGAGCAGTTCTTC.

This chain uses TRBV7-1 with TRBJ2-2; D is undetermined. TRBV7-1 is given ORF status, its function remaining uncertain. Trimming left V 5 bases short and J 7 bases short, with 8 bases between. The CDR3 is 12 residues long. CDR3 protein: CASSPVRGELFF. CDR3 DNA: TGTGCCAGCAGCCCGGTCCGCGGGGAGCTGTTTTTT.

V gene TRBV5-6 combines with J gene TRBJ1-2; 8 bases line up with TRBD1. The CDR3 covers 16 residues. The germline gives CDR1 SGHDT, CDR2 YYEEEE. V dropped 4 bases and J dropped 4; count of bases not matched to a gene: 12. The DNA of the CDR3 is TGTGCCAGCAGCCCCCAGGGGACAGGAGGCGCCTATGGCTACACCTTC. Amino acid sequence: CASSPQGTGGAYGYTF.

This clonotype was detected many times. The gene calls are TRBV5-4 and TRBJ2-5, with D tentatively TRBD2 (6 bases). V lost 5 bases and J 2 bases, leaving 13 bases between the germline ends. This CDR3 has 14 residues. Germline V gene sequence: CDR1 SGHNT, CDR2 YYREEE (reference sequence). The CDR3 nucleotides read TGTGCCAGCAGTTCCGCGGGGCAGCAAGAGACCCAGTACTTC. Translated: CASSSAGQQETQYF.

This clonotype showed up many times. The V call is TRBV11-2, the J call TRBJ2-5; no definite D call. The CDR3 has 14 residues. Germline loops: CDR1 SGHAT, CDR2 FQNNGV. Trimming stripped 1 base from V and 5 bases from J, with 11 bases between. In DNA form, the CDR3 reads TGTGCCAGCAGCTTAGGAACTACACGGGAGACCCAGTACTTC. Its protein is CASSLGTTRETQYF.

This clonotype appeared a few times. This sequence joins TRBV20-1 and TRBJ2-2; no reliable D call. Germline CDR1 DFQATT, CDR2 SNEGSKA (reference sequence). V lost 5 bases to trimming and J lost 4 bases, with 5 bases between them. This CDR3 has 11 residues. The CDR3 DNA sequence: TGCAGTGCTGCCCGCACCGGGGAGCTGTTTTTT. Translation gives CSAARTGELFF.

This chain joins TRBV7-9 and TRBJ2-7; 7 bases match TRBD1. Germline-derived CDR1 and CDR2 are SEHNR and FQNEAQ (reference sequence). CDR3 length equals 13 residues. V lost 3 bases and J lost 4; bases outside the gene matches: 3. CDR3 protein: CASSFAQGYEQYF. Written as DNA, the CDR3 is TGTGCCAGCAGCTTCGCACAGGGGTACGAGCAGTACTTC.

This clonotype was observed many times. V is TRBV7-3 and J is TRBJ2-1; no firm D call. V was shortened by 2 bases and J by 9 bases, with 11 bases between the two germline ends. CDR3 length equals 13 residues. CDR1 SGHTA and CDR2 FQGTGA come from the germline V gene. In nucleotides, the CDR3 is TGTGCCAGCAGCTTAGTAGCTAATCGTGAGCAGTTCTTC. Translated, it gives CASSLVANREQFF.

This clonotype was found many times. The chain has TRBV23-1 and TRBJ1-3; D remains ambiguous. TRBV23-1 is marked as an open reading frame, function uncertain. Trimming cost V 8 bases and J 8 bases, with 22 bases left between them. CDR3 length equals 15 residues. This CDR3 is CASGISGSPLYTIYF. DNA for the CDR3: TGCGCCAGCGGTATCTCCGGGAGTCCCTTGTACACCATATATTTT.

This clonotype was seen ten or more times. The CDR3 bases are TGTGCCAGCTCACCACCCGGGACTAGCAGGTACAATGAGCAGTTCTTC. Translating it yields CASSPPGTSRYNEQFF. The chain recombines TRBV18 with TRBJ2-1, with TRBD2 matching over 9 bases. CDR3 size: 16 residues. The J segment lost 4 bases and the V segment lost 0 bases, leaving 4 bases of the junction unmatched. The germline CDR1 and CDR2 sequences are KGHSH and LQKENI.

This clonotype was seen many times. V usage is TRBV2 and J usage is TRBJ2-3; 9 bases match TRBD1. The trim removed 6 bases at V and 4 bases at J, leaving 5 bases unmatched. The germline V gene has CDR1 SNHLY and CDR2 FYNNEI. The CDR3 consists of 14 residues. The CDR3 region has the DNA TGTGCCAGCAGGACAGGGGGGTCCCCAGATACGCAGTATTTT. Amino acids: CASRTGGSPDTQYF.

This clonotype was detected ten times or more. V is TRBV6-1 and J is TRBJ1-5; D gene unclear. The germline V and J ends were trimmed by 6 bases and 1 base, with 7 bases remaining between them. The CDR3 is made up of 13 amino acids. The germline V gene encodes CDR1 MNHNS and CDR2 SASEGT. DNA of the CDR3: TGTGCCAGCAGACAGACAAGCAATCAGCCCCAGCATTTT. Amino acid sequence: CASRQTSNQPQHF.

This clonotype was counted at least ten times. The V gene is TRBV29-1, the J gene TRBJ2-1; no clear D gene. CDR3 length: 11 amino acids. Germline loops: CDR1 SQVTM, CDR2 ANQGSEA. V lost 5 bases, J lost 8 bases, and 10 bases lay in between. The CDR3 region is CSVLGRDEQFF. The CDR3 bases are TGCAGCGTTCTCGGAAGGGATGAGCAGTTCTTC.

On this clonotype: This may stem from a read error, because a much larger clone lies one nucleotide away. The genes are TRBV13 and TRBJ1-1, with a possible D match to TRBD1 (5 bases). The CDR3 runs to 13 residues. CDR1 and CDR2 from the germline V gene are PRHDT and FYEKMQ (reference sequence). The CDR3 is CTSSLGDGAEAFF. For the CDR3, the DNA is TGTACCAGCAGCTTAGGGGACGGGGCTGAAGCTTTCTTT.

CDR3 sequence: CSARLGGYTEAFF. CDR3 nucleotides: TGCAGCGCCCGGCTGGGGGGGTATACTGAAGCTTTCTTT. The rearrangement uses TRBV29-1 and TRBJ1-1, with D perhaps TRBD1 (5 bases). V was cut by 7 bases and J by 5 bases, with 17 bases left in between. The V gene's germline CDR1 is SQVTM and CDR2 ANQGSEA. This CDR3 region has 13 residues.

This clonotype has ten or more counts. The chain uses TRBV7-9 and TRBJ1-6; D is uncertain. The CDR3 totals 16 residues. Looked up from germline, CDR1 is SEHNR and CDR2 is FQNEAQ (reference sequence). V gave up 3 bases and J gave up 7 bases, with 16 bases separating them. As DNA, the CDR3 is TGTGCCAGCAGCTTGGGGTCGAGTTATACAAATTCACCCCTCCACTTT. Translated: CASSLGSSYTNSPLHF. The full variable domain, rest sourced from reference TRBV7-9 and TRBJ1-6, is DTGVSQNPRHKITKRGQNVTFRCDPISEHNRLYWYRQTLGQGPEFLTYFQNEAQLEKSRLLSDRFSAERPKGSFSTLEIQRTEQGDSAMYLCASSLGSSYTNSPLHFGNGTRLTVT.

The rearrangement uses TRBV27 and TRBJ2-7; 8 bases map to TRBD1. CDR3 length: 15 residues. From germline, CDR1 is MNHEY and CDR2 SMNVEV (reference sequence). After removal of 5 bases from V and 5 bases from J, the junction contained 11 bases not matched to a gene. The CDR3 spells CASSRGQGMMDEQYF. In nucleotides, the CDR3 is TGTGCCAGCAGTCGCGGACAGGGAATGATGGACGAGCAGTACTTC.